A selection of T cell receptor beta chains follows, all from one sample in a study of T cells in Graves' hyperthyroidism and ophthalmopathy. TCRdb independently ran MiXCR on the multiplex PCR reads; one entry per CDR3 protein. The table records about 290,000 distinct CDR3 sequences, roughly 13% of them present only once. The specimen was blood. The receptors here all came from a woman in her thirties or forties with Graves' hyperthyroidism. CDR3s include the opening cysteine and the closing phenylalanine or tryptophan. D genes are given only for firm matches. Clone size is not always given. Where it is, it says once, few, many or a class for expanded clones.

>-|TRBV2|many|TRBJ2-1
CASSNLASYNEQFF
TGTGCCAGCAGCAATCTAGCGTCCTACAATGAGCAGTTCTTC
>-|TRBV9|-|TRBJ2-2
CASSVTTGVRELFF
TGTGCCAGCAGCGTAACTACGGGCGTCCGGGAGCTGTTTTTT
>TRBD2|TRBV7-6|few|TRBJ2-2
CASSFGGRAGPGELFF
TGTGCCAGCAGCTTCGGCGGGAGGGCCGGGCCCGGGGAGCTGTTTTTT
>TRBD1|TRBV12-3/TRBV12-4|many|TRBJ1-1
CASSLGQGKGLRGTEAFF
TGTGCCAGCAGTCTGGGACAGGGAAAAGGACTTCGTGGGACTGAAGCTTTCTTT
>-|TRBV2|many|TRBJ2-3
CASRPGEGLDTQYF
TGTGCCAGCAGGCCAGGGGAGGGCCTCGATACGCAGTATTTT
>-|TRBV6-1|few|TRBJ1-6
CASSVQDRSLPLHF
TGTGCCAGCAGTGTACAAGACAGGTCTCTTCCCCTCCACTTT
>TRBD1|TRBV12-5|-|TRBJ1-1
CTSGRRQGLAFF
TGTACTAGTGGCCGAAGACAGGGACTGGCTTTCTTT
>-|TRBV2|many|TRBJ1-2
CASKSGTSRANYGYTF
TGTGCCAGCAAATCGGGGACCTCAAGAGCTAACTATGGCTACACCTTC
>TRBD2|TRBV12-3/TRBV12-4|many|TRBJ2-1
CASSAPLAGVFIDEQFF
TGTGCCAGCAGCGCACCTCTAGCGGGAGTTTTTATCGATGAGCAGTTCTTC
>-|TRBV29-1|many|TRBJ1-4
CSGLRWADEKLFF
TGCAGCGGACTAAGGTGGGCTGATGAAAAACTGTTTTTT
>TRBD2|TRBV28|many|TRBJ2-1
CASRASGSYNEQFF
TGTGCCAGCAGGGCTAGCGGTTCCTACAATGAGCAGTTCTTC
>-|TRBV6-2/TRBV6-3|-|TRBJ2-3
CASRGGNADTQYF
TGTGCCAGCAGGGGCGGGAACGCAGATACGCAGTATTTT
>-|TRBV13|many|TRBJ2-5
CASSLVKSGVSQETQYF
TGTGCCAGCAGCTTGGTGAAGTCGGGCGTCTCCCAAGAGACCCAGTACTTC
>-|TRBV12-5|many|TRBJ1-1
CASGPDVRAEAFF
TGTGCTAGTGGACCTGATGTCCGGGCTGAAGCTTTCTTT
>-|TRBV12-3/TRBV12-4|many|TRBJ2-7
CASSPPALGYEQYF
TGTGCCAGCAGTCCTCCGGCCCTGGGGTACGAGCAGTACTTC
>TRBD1|TRBV7-3|-|TRBJ1-5
CASSPQGAIGGSNQPQHF
TGTGCCAGCAGCCCGCAGGGGGCGATTGGGGGTAGCAATCAGCCCCAGCATTTT
>-|TRBV6-2/TRBV6-3|many|TRBJ1-1
CASSVTGNTEAFF
TGTGCCAGCAGTGTAACAGGGAACACTGAAGCTTTCTTT
>-|TRBV19|-|TRBJ1-6
CATKEEARGPPLHF
TGTGCAACTAAGGAGGAGGCACGTGGACCACCCCTCCACTTT
>TRBD1|TRBV4-1|few|TRBJ2-7
CASSPGQARSYEQYF
TGCGCCAGCAGCCCAGGACAGGCCCGCTCCTACGAGCAGTACTTC
>-|TRBV4-1|many|TRBJ2-1
CASSQPVLGRANNEQFF
TGCGCCAGCAGCCAACCAGTCCTGGGACGCGCCAACAATGAGCAGTTCTTC
>-|TRBV5-4|few|TRBJ1-1
CASSLGVKGTEAFF
TGTGCCAGCAGCCTAGGGGTGAAAGGGACTGAAGCTTTCTTT
>-|TRBV5-1|many|TRBJ2-2
CASSLPDSTGELFF
TGCGCCAGCAGCTTGCCGGACAGCACCGGGGAGCTGTTTTTT
>TRBD1|TRBV20-1|-|TRBJ2-2
CSARQGVNTGELFF
TGCAGTGCTAGACAGGGGGTTAACACCGGGGAGCTGTTTTTT
>TRBD2|TRBV7-9|few|TRBJ2-3
CASSLGLSGVTDTQYF
TGTGCCAGCAGCTTGGGGCTCAGCGGGGTCACAGATACGCAGTATTTT
>-|TRBV15|many|TRBJ1-2
CATSRDRVGGLEGYTF
TGTGCCACCAGCAGAGATCGAGTGGGGGGCCTGGAAGGCTACACCTTC